The following is a T cell receptor (beta chain) sequence with its context. Its cognate antigen is unknown. The V end lost 2 bases, the J end lost 8 bases, and 8 bases lay between the germline ends. Per germline, CDR1 SGHDT and CDR2 YYEEEE. The CDR3 consists of 12 residues. Random hexamers were used to reverse transcribe the RNA input (about 0.5 to 1 ug). Coverage of TCR beta CDR3 amplification by immunoSEQ multiplex PCR extended to 54 Vbeta and 13 Jbeta. TCRdb redid the calling of the immunoSEQ multiplex PCR reads with MiXCR, one entry per CDR3 protein. The data hold under 80,000 distinct CDR3 sequences, with about 95% observed a single time. The data were obtained in a study of CD8 T cells in Susac syndrome. Points from the study as a whole: By the study's own acknowledgment, its TCR sequencing and HLA analysis included relatively few individuals.

This TCR derives from a human donor with multiple sclerosis. The chain is built from TRBV5-6 and TRBJ2-4, with unresolved D. Sequenced material: CD8+ T cells from PBMCs. CDR3 region: CASSFSRDIQYF. In nucleotides, the CDR3 is TGTGCCAGCAGCTTCTCCCGGGACATTCAGTACTTC.